This TCR beta chain was recorded in a study of naive and memory T cell subsets. Study-wide results and limits: Clonotypes here are unpaired alpha or beta chain sequences.

Note on this clonotype: The antigen remains undetermined.

Both TRBC1 and TRBC2 were covered by a beta constant-region primer of two equimolar oligonucleotides. The ligated cDNA underwent four PCR rounds using SP2 and nested alpha and beta constant-region primers. Each CDR3 protein gets one entry after TCRdb re-called the UMI-ligation and nested PCR reads with MiXCR. Of tens of thousands of distinct CDR3 sequences in the sample, roughly 14% were seen once. Germline CDR1 LGHDT, CDR2 YNNKEL (reference sequence). The CDR3 has 13 residues. V lost 2 bases and J 10 bases, leaving 12 bases between the germline ends. This TCR derives from a human donor in good health. The source material was effector memory CD4+ T cells from blood. Sample subset: effector memory, CD45RA- CD27-. The chain uses TRBV3-1 and TRBJ2-1, with D perhaps matching TRBD1 (5 bases). Here the CDR3 reads CASSQRGWGEQFF. The CDR3 DNA reads as TGTGCCAGCAGCCAAAGGGGCTGGGGCGAGCAGTTCTTC.